This TCR beta chain comes out of a study of graft-versus-host responses after intestinal transplantation (dated by TCRdb to about 2021). With respect to the entire study: The transplants that recipients got were multivisceral, liver-intestinal, or isolated intestinal. Every recipient was given anti-thymocyte globulin induction, followed by around three years of maintenance tacrolimus and steroids. After intestinal transplantation, graft-versus-host and host-versus-graft alloreactive T cell clones in the graft, circulation and bone marrow were tracked using bulk TCR-beta CDR3 sequencing. Alloreactive clones were identified by sequencing pre-transplant mixed lymphocyte reaction products and comparing them with unstimulated pre-transplant donor and recipient T cells. Of the 20 to 25 intestinal transplant recipients enrolled in the cohort, one of whom was a retransplant, a few patients without pretransplant specimens were excluded. Donor T cell macrochimerism was defined as a peak of at least 4% donor T cells among recipient peripheral blood mononuclear cells. Rather than being sequenced by the commercial service, samples from a few later patients were sequenced in-house on an Illumina MiSeq and processed with MiXCR. Here is what the overall study found, with its caveats: The conclusions were limited by the relatively low number and heterogeneity of the intestinal transplant patients. In the allografts of patients with donor T cell macrochimerism, GvH to HvG T cell clonal ratios were high. GvH clones were found in recipient bone marrow, and some of the GvH clones appeared earlier in ileal mucosa or blood, which is consistent with an intestinal mucosal origin. Early after transplant, peak levels of circulating GvH clones were associated with declines in HvG clones.

The receptor library was made with the immunoSEQ multiplex PCR assay. In most patients, genomic DNA was isolated using the Qiagen DNeasy Blood and Tissue Kit and sent frozen to Adaptive Biotechnologies for TCR sequencing. For most patients, high-throughput TCR-beta CDR3 sequencing of genomic DNA was performed by Adaptive Biotechnologies. The authors processed their data as follows. Adaptive's ImmunoSEQ software was the source of the TCR sequencing data for 15 to 20 patients, while three other patients were processed with MiXCR and VDJtools. To correct CD4 versus CD8 sorting errors, sequences present in both subsets at a frequency ratio below 5:1 were removed. Because the origin of CDR3 nucleotide sequences shared between donor and recipient could not be assigned, those sequences were removed. At least 2-fold expansion over unstimulated cells and a minimum CFSE-low frequency of 0.002% (template counts) or 0.001% (read counts) were required for clones to be classified as alloreactive. A clone was considered mappable if detected in the sequenced pre-transplant spleen, lymph node, or MLR CFSE-low populations of the donor or recipient. Cumulative frequency of alloreactive clones was calculated as a percentage of all sequences weighted by copy number. Drawn from immuneACCESS, this table holds only the in-frame rearrangements with V and J called that TCRdb kept. Clones are partly lost; checked studies trace under half to an unresolved V gene and leave the rest unexplained. V and J calls and clone size are as listed in that table; D and trimming were resolved from the DNA. In this sample the table shows tens of thousands of clones, 30% to 40% of which occur a single time. Of the sample, 7.5% to 10% falls within the top ten clones.

Trimming removed 10 bases from V and 3 bases from J; the gene matches leave 4 bases unexplained. CDR3 length: 13 amino acids, cysteine to phenylalanine. Solely the CDR3 DNA is kept, with 39 bases framed from the first base. The germline V gene encodes CDR1 MNHNS and CDR2 SASEGT. Of note for this clone: Per-base quality was not reported, and no clone a single base away is much larger than it.

The intended sense of this specimen's time point label: cells obtained before transplantation from donor or recipient. Mixed lymphocyte reactions plated approximately 200,000 CFSE-labeled pre-transplant responders with approximately 200,000 irradiated violet-dye-labeled stimulators and were cultured for six to seven days. After the mixed lymphocyte reaction, proliferating CD3+CD4+CFSE-low and CD3+CD8+CFSE-low responder cells were FACS-sorted on a BD Influx sorter. The specimen comprised alloreactive CD8+ T cells from a mixed lymphocyte reaction culture, sampled before intestinal transplant. The sample's cell subset or site label is to be understood as: CFSE-low proliferating T cells sorted from approximately 6-day pre-transplant mixed lymphocyte reaction (GvH or HvG direction). The TCR sequence derives from a human patient who received an intestinal transplant. The rearrangement joined TRBV6-1 to TRBJ2-2, with TRBD2 matching 8 junction bases. For the CDR3, the sequence is CAINGGDTGELFF. The DNA is TGTGCCATCAACGGGGGGGACACCGGGGAGCTGTTTTTT.